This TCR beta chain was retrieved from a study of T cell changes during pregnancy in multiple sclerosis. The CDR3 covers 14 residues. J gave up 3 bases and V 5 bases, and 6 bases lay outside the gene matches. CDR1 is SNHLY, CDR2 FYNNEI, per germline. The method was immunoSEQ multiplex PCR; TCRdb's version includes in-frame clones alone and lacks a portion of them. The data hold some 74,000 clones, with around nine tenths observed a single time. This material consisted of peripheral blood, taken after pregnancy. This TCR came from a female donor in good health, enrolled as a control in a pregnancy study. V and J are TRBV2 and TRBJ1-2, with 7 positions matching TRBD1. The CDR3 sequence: CASSNRGRDYGYTF. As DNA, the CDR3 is TGTGCCAGCAGTAACAGGGGTAGGGACTATGGCTACACCTTC.